A single sample gave rise to the 26 T cell receptor beta chains below, sequenced in a study of T cells in Graves' hyperthyroidism and ophthalmopathy. RNA transcripts served as the template for amplifying TCR beta CDR3 regions. RT-PCR in the first round (using the HTBI primer set) targeted the TCR CDR3. MiXCR was run by TCRdb on the multiplex PCR reads, yielding one entry per CDR3 protein. In the table there are fewer than 700,000 distinct CDR3 sequences, 17% of which are singletons. Sequencing was performed on blood. The receptors here all came from a young woman with Graves' ophthalmopathy.

At least ten counts were recorded for this clonotype. J is TRBJ1-1 and V is TRBV12-3 or TRBV12-4; D not certain. This CDR3 spans 15 amino acids. V dropped 8 bases and J dropped 4 bases, with 20 bases sitting between them. CDR3 protein: CASRGGLHFGTEAFF. DNA of the CDR3: TGTGCCAGCCGGGGTGGGCTTCATTTTGGCACTGAAGCTTTCTTT.

V usage is TRBV7-9 and J usage is TRBJ1-6; D unresolved. The ends were cut back, 4 bases at V and 5 bases at J, with 9 bases in the middle. Germline CDR1 and CDR2: SEHNR and FQNEAQ (reference sequence). The CDR3 sequence is 14 residues long. CDR3 in DNA: TGTGCCAGCAGCTCCTTGGGAAATAATTCACCCCTCCACTTT. Protein product: CASSSLGNNSPLHF. Filled out from reference TRBV7-9 and TRBJ1-6, the complete variable domain reads DTGVSQNPRHKITKRGQNVTFRCDPISEHNRLYWYRQTLGQGPEFLTYFQNEAQLEKSRLLSDRFSAERPKGSFSTLEIQRTEQGDSAMYLCASSSLGNNSPLHFGNGTRLTVT.

This clonotype has at least ten counts. The chain links TRBV10-3 to TRBJ1-1, with TRBD1 as a possible D gene (6 bases). Germline V lookup: CDR1 ENHRY, CDR2 SYGVKD. This CDR3 contains 14 residues. Deletions cut 4 bases from V and 3 bases from J, with 12 bases between. CDR3 sequence: CAISVQGGDTEAFF. CDR3 DNA sequence: TGTGCCATCAGTGTACAGGGAGGGGACACTGAAGCTTTCTTT.

Ten or more counts support this clonotype. This chain joins TRBV5-1 and TRBJ1-1, with D perhaps matching TRBD1 (6 bases). CDR1 SGHRS and CDR2 YFSETQ come from the germline V gene. Trimming cost V 0 bases and J 1 base, with 10 bases left between them. The length of the CDR3 is 15 residues. CDR3 in DNA: TGCGCCAGCAGCTTGGTTAGGGGGGGGAACACTGAAGCTTTCTTT. Translated, it gives CASSLVRGGNTEAFF.

With regard to this clonotype: A read error is possible here, since a much larger clone lies one base away. The chain links TRBV28 to TRBJ1-2; D unclear. CDR3 length equals 14 residues. Germline V gives CDR1 MDHEN, CDR2 SYDVKM. Here the CDR3 reads CASSLWMGNYGYAF. The DNA for the CDR3 is TGTGCCAGCAGTTTATGGATGGGGAACTATGGCTACGCCTTC.

The rearrangement joins TRBV5-8 to TRBJ2-7; D is possibly TRBD1 (5 bases). Trimming removed 4 bases from V and 4 bases from J, with 12 bases in between. CDR1 and CDR2 (germline): SGHTS, YDEGEE. CDR3 length equals 13 residues. CDR3 region: CASSTGRIYEQYF. In DNA, the CDR3 is TGTGCCAGCAGCACAGGCCGGATATACGAGCAGTACTTC. The entire variable domain, with the rest obtained from reference TRBV5-8 and TRBJ2-7, is as follows: EAGVTQSPTHLIKTRGQQATLRCSPISGHTSVYWYQQALGLGLQFLLWYDEGEERNRGNFPPRFSGRQFPNYSSELNVNALELEDSALYLCASSTGRIYEQYFGPGTRLTVT.

This clonotype occurred many times. J is TRBJ2-5 and V is TRBV4-1; the D gene is possibly TRBD2 (6 bases). V was shortened by 4 bases and J by 3 bases, with 12 bases between the two germline ends. The CDR3 sequence is 14 residues long. The germline V gene encodes CDR1 MGHRA and CDR2 YSYEKL. The CDR3 spells CASSPPGLKETQYF. In DNA, the CDR3 is TGCGCCAGCAGCCCCCCAGGACTAAAAGAGACCCAGTACTTC.

The V gene is TRBV10-3, the J gene TRBJ2-5, with D hard to call. This CDR3 has 13 residues. The V gene lost 2 bases and the J gene lost 3 bases, with 7 bases spanning the gap. In germline, CDR1 is ENHRY, CDR2 SYGVKD. CDR3 region: CAISEVLKETQYF. The CDR3, as DNA: TGTGCCATCAGTGAGGTTCTAAAAGAGACCCAGTACTTC.

A word on this clonotype: Since a much larger clone is just one base distant, this may be a read error. The genes are TRBV6-1 and TRBJ1-5; 9 nucleotides line up with TRBD1. CDR3 length: 16 residues. Germline-derived CDR1 and CDR2 are MNHNS and SASEGT. V shed 6 bases and J 5 bases; nucleotides not matched to a gene: 11. DNA for the CDR3: TGTGCCAGCAGCCCCGCTGGACAGGGGAGTTATCAGCCCCAGCATTTT. Protein product: CASSPAGQGSYQPQHF.

This clonotype was observed at least ten times. In DNA form, the CDR3 reads TGTGCCAGCAGTTTAACAGGGGGCCACGAGCAGTACTTC. It yields the protein CASSLTGGHEQYF. This chain joins TRBV27 and TRBJ2-7, with 9 bases lining up with TRBD1. The J segment lost 5 bases and the V segment lost 2 bases, leaving 1 base of the junction unmatched. CDR3 length: 13 residues. Germline CDR1 MNHEY, CDR2 SMNVEV (reference sequence).

This clonotype has a handful of counts. CDR3 coding DNA: TGTGCCAGTAGTATCCTAAGCGACAGGGGAGGAGATACGCAGTATTTT. It codes for CASSILSDRGGDTQYF. This chain uses TRBV19 with TRBJ2-3; 8 nucleotides match TRBD1. V gave up 3 bases and J gave up 5 bases; unmatched junction bases: 10. This CDR3 has 16 amino acids. The germline V gene encodes CDR1 LNHDA and CDR2 SQIVND (reference sequence). Based on the CDR3 plus reference TRBV19 and TRBJ2-3, the full variable domain is DGGITQSPKYLFRKEGQNVTLSCEQNLNHDAMYWYRQDPGQGLRLIYYSQIVNDFQKGDIAEGYSVSREKKESFPLTVTSAQKNPTAFYLCASSILSDRGGDTQYFGPGTRLTVL.

The CDR3 spells CASSQIGDPYEQYF. As DNA, the CDR3 is TGTGCCAGCAGCCAAATCGGGGATCCCTACGAGCAGTACTTC. The gene calls are TRBV14 and TRBJ2-7; a possible D gene is TRBD2 (5 bases). This CDR3 is built from 14 residues. Between the trimmed V and J ends, which lost 2 bases and 2 bases, there was a span of 10 bases. Germline CDR1 is SGHDN and CDR2 is FVKESK.

The table lists this clonotype with many counts. The chain carries TRBV5-1 and TRBJ1-1, with D unresolved. Trimming shortened V by 0 bases and J by 0 bases, and 9 bases separated the two germline ends. CDR3 length equals 15 residues. The V gene's germline CDR1 is SGHRS and CDR2 YFSETQ. CDR3 sequence: CASSLGGYMNTEAFF. The CDR3 bases are TGCGCCAGCAGCTTGGGAGGTTACATGAACACTGAAGCTTTCTTT.

J is TRBJ2-7 and V is TRBV10-3; D is perhaps TRBD2 (6 bases). Trimming removed 0 bases at V and 6 bases at J, with 9 bases between. CDR3 length equals 13 residues. Germline V CDR1 and CDR2: ENHRY, SYGVKD. CDR3: CAISESLAVEQYF. CDR3 nucleotides: TGTGCCATCAGTGAGTCCTTAGCGGTCGAGCAGTACTTC.

At least ten counts were recorded for this clonotype. The V gene is TRBV3-1, the J gene TRBJ2-3, with TRBD2 matching 14 bases. The CDR3 has 20 amino acids. Germline trimming cut 1 base from V and 1 base from J; bases unmatched to any gene: 10. Looked up from germline, CDR1 is LGHDT and CDR2 is YNNKEL (reference sequence). This CDR3 reads CASSQGGFPGLAGGTDTQYF. The CDR3 nucleotides are TGTGCCAGCAGCCAAGGAGGTTTCCCGGGACTAGCGGGAGGCACAGATACGCAGTATTTT.

Comment on this clonotype: It may be a read error: a sequence one base away is much more abundant. V and J are TRBV13 and TRBJ2-3, with D unresolved. The V gene's germline CDR1 is PRHDT and CDR2 FYEKMQ (reference sequence). Trimming removed 2 bases at V and 4 bases at J, with 19 bases between. There are 17 residues in the CDR3. The CDR3 region is CASSLLYSREYADTQYF. In DNA form, the CDR3 reads TGTGCCAGCAGCTTACTCTACAGTAGAGAATACGCAGATACGCAGTATTTT.

This clonotype occurred a few times. The genes are TRBV7-2 and TRBJ1-1, with 11 bases lining up with TRBD1. CDR1 is SGHTA and CDR2 is FQGNSA in the germline V gene. The ends lost 5 bases at V and 1 base at J; junction bases unmatched: 15. This CDR3 spans 19 amino acids. The DNA for the CDR3 is TGTGCCAGCAGCCAAGGACAGGGGGCGCTTTTTATAGAGAACACTGAAGCTTTCTTT. Translation gives CASSQGQGALFIENTEAFF. The complete variable domain, with remaining parts taken from reference TRBV7-2 and TRBJ1-1, reads GAGVSQSPSNKVTEKGKDVELRCDPISGHTALYWYRQSLGQGLEFLIYFQGNSAPDKSGLPSDRFSAERTGGSVSTLTIQRTQQEDSAVYLCASSQGQGALFIENTEAFFGQGTRLTVV.

There are many counts of this clonotype. The chain couples TRBV12-3 or TRBV12-4 to TRBJ1-1, with unresolved D. CDR3 length equals 18 residues. V was shortened by 3 bases and J by 3 bases, with 23 bases between the two germline ends. The CDR3 DNA reads as TGTGCCAGCAGTTTCTCGGTCAGCCTACTATACAATTACACTGAAGCTTTCTTT. It yields the protein CASSFSVSLLYNYTEAFF.

Note on this clonotype: Sequence at one end of the junction differs from germline and may be a read error. The chain is built from TRBV7-9 and TRBJ1-4; 7 nucleotides agree with TRBD1. The CDR3 loop spans 19 amino acids. Germline assignment: CDR1 SEHNR and CDR2 FQNEAQ (reference sequence). This chain's CDR3 is CASSLIGRQGPVTNGKLFF. The DNA for the CDR3 is TGTGCCAGCAGCTTAATCGGCCGACAGGGACCGGTTACGAATGGAAAACTGTTTTTT.

This chain connects TRBV20-1 to TRBJ2-5; 10 bases match TRBD1. Germline-derived CDR1 and CDR2 are DFQATT and SNEGSKA (reference sequence). This CDR3 spans 13 amino acids. CDR3 DNA: TGCAGCGCCCGGGACAGGGGAGGAGAGACCCAGTACTTC. Its protein product is CSARDRGGETQYF.

This chain uses TRBV11-2 with TRBJ1-5, with 10 bases matching TRBD1. CDR1 and CDR2 from the germline V gene are SGHAT and FQNNGV. This CDR3 has 15 amino acids. V was clipped by 5 bases and J by 6 bases; unmatched bases: 7. CDR3 protein: CASSPGQGRGQPQHF. Here the CDR3 DNA reads TGTGCCAGCAGCCCGGGACAGGGGAGGGGTCAGCCCCAGCATTTT.

This rearrangement joins TRBV12-3 or TRBV12-4 to TRBJ1-2, with D unclear. V shed 3 bases and J shed 6 bases, with 29 bases lying between them. The CDR3 covers 19 residues. The CDR3 is CASSLGLVRGEAEPDGYTF. CDR3 nucleotide sequence: TGTGCCAGCAGTTTGGGTCTGGTGCGGGGAGAGGCGGAACCCGATGGCTACACCTTC.

This chain connects TRBV6-2 or TRBV6-3 to TRBJ2-5; TRBD2 matches at 7 bases. V lost 2 bases and J lost 5; bases outside the gene matches: 20. The germline V gene has CDR1 MNHEY and CDR2 SVGEGT. The CDR3 covers 19 residues. The CDR3 region has the DNA TGTGCCAGCAGTTACCGCCCCCCGAAGCGGGGCGGGAAGGTGGAGACCCAGTACTTC. Amino acid sequence: CASSYRPPKRGGKVETQYF.

The table lists this clonotype with many counts. CDR3 loop: CASGLAGEGETQYF. As DNA, the CDR3 is TGTGCCAGCGGATTAGCGGGAGAGGGAGAGACCCAGTACTTC. The J gene is TRBJ2-5, the V gene TRBV7-2, with 9 bases lining up with TRBD2. The junction had 8 bases not matched to a gene; V was cut back by 8 bases and J by 4 bases. The CDR3 has 14 amino acids. Germline V gene sequence: CDR1 SGHTA, CDR2 FQGNSA.

This clonotype was counted at least ten times. The V and J genes are TRBV7-8 and TRBJ2-3, with D perhaps assigned TRBD1 or TRBD2 (5 bases each). This CDR3 is built from 16 residues. Germline V gene lookup returns CDR1 SGHVS and CDR2 FQNEAQ. V lost 6 bases and J 0 bases, leaving 16 bases between the germline ends. CDR3: CASRRLGTSSTDTQYF. Here the CDR3 DNA reads TGTGCCAGCAGACGACTCGGGACCTCTAGCACAGATACGCAGTATTTT.

There are a few counts of this clonotype. This chain connects TRBV28 to TRBJ2-6; D is unresolved. Trimming left V 6 bases short and J 0 bases short, with 9 bases between. The V gene's germline CDR1 is MDHEN and CDR2 SYDVKM. CDR3 size: 15 residues. The CDR3 coding sequence is TGTGCCAGCAGAAGATCCGACTCTGGGGCCAACGTCCTGACTTTC. As protein: CASRRSDSGANVLTF. Based on the CDR3 plus reference TRBV28 and TRBJ2-6, the full variable domain is DVKVTQSSRYLVKRTGEKVFLECVQDMDHENMFWYRQDPGLGLRLIYFSYDVKMKEKGDIPEGYSVSREKKERFSLILESASTNQTSMYLCASRRSDSGANVLTFGAGSRLTVL.